A single sample gave rise to the 22 T cell receptor beta chains below, sequenced in a study of T-cell reconstitution after alpha-beta-depleted transplantation in children. Unique molecular identifiers were used to barcode this TCRbeta library. TCRdb re-called the PCR reads with MiXCR, one entry per CDR3 protein. The sample has 70,000 or so distinct CDR3 sequences, 9.5% to 13% seen once. The sequencing here drew on PBMCs, taken before TCRalphabeta/CD19-depleted stem cell transplant. The receptors were sampled from a boy aged 10-17 years with acute myeloid leukemia, due to receive a stem cell transplant.

The rearrangement links TRBV20-1 to TRBJ2-7; TRBD2 matches 10 bases. The CDR3 totals 13 residues. The V and J ends lost 5 bases and 6 bases, in that order; junction bases with no gene match: 7. CDR1 and CDR2 from the germline V gene are DFQATT and SNEGSKA (reference sequence). The CDR3 nucleotides are TGCAGTGCTGACAGCGGGAGGGCCGCCGAGCAGTACTTC. Translating it yields CSADSGRAAEQYF.

This clonotype was seen many times. The V call is TRBV15, the J call TRBJ1-1; TRBD1 might be the D (5 bases). There are 17 residues in the CDR3. Germline lookup yields CDR1 LNHNV and CDR2 YYDKDF (reference sequence). Trimming took off 0 bases at V and 4 bases at J, with 18 bases between the two ends. The CDR3 bases are TGTGCCACCAGCAGAGATTTGATAGGGGCAGGGAGCACTGAAGCTTTCTTT. Translation: CATSRDLIGAGSTEAFF.

This clonotype showed up many times. The chain joins TRBV12-3 or TRBV12-4 to TRBJ2-3, with unresolved D. V was cut by 3 bases and J by 1 base, with 14 bases left in between. The CDR3 runs 16 residues. This chain's CDR3 is CASSLSRDFRTDTQYF. The CDR3, as DNA: TGTGCCAGCAGTTTGTCTCGAGACTTTCGCACAGATACGCAGTATTTT.

The table lists this clonotype with a few counts. J is TRBJ1-5 and V is TRBV18; D remains ambiguous. This CDR3 region has 14 residues. V was cut by 1 base and J by 0 bases, with 4 bases left in between. Germline V lookup: CDR1 KGHSH, CDR2 LQKENI. Here the CDR3 reads CASSPQISNQPQHF. CDR3 nucleotide sequence: TGTGCCAGCTCACCACAGATTAGCAATCAGCCCCAGCATTTT.

This clonotype came up many times. The chain combines TRBV20-1 with TRBJ2-5; no firm D call. Germline V CDR1 and CDR2: DFQATT, SNEGSKA (reference sequence). Deletions cut 1 base from V and 2 bases from J, with 14 bases between. This CDR3 region has 15 residues. This CDR3 is CSARALPPRQETQYF. The CDR3 DNA follows: TGCAGTGCTAGAGCCCTGCCCCCCAGGCAAGAGACCCAGTACTTC.

The J gene is TRBJ2-3, the V gene TRBV12-3 or TRBV12-4; TRBD2 matches at 8 bases. The V segment lost 3 bases and the J segment 0 bases; nucleotides outside the gene matches: 14. There are 19 residues in the CDR3. The CDR3 coding sequence is TGTGCCAGCAGTTTCCTAACTCTAGCGGGCACCAGGAGCACAGATACGCAGTATTTT. This codes for CASSFLTLAGTRSTDTQYF.

Many counts were recorded for this clonotype. The CDR3 is CASSTPNNEQFF. The DNA for the CDR3 is TGTGCCAGCAGTACCCCCAACAATGAGCAGTTCTTC. The rearrangement uses TRBV27 and TRBJ2-1; D gene uncertain. CDR3 length: 12 amino acids. Germline V gene data show CDR1 as MNHEY and CDR2 as SMNVEV (reference sequence). V lost 5 bases, J lost 5 bases, and 7 bases lay in between.

This clonotype was recorded at least ten times. The rearrangement uses TRBV20-1 and TRBJ1-6, with no clear D. This CDR3 is built from 15 residues. Germline lookup yields CDR1 DFQATT and CDR2 SNEGSKA (reference sequence). V lost 1 base and J lost 7, with 14 bases in between. The CDR3: CSARGTGSMNSPLHF. CDR3 nucleotides: TGCAGTGCTAGAGGTACTGGATCTATGAATTCACCCCTCCACTTT.

This clonotype was detected many times. V usage is TRBV28 and J usage is TRBJ2-1; D unclear. The germline V and J ends were trimmed by 3 bases and 5 bases, with 14 bases remaining between them. Germline assignment: CDR1 MDHEN and CDR2 SYDVKM. This CDR3 has 15 residues. CDR3 loop: CASSFIGLVNNEQFF. The CDR3, as DNA: TGTGCCAGCAGTTTTATCGGCCTAGTCAACAATGAGCAGTTCTTC.

This clonotype was found many times. The chain links TRBV12-3 or TRBV12-4 to TRBJ2-1; 8 nucleotides line up with TRBD2. The V and J ends lost 7 bases and 0 bases, in that order; junction bases with no gene match: 5. CDR3 length equals 15 residues. The CDR3 reads CASTVAGSSYNEQFF. The CDR3 region has the DNA TGTGCCAGCACTGTAGCGGGGAGCTCCTACAATGAGCAGTTCTTC.

This clonotype was observed at least ten times. The chain employs TRBV5-1 and TRBJ2-5; TRBD1 agrees at 7 bases. Per the germline V gene, CDR1 is SGHRS and CDR2 is YFSETQ. This CDR3 is built from 13 residues. J lost 4 bases, V lost 5 bases, and 5 bases had no gene match. In nucleotides, the CDR3 is TGCGCCAGCAGACTCGACAGGGTAGAGACCCAGTACTTC. Its translation: CASRLDRVETQYF.

The table lists this clonotype with many counts. For the CDR3, the DNA is TGTGCCAGCAGTCAGGACTCGGAATGGGGCACTGAAGCTTTCTTT. Its translation: CASSQDSEWGTEAFF. This chain uses TRBV12-3 or TRBV12-4 with TRBJ1-1; D is ambiguous. This CDR3 is 15 amino acids long. V was clipped by 5 bases and J by 4 bases, with 17 bases between them.

This clonotype came up many times. This chain connects TRBV7-2 to TRBJ2-1, with 8 bases aligning to TRBD2. V lost 2 bases to trimming and J lost 2 bases; unmatched junction nucleotides: 11. Germline V gene lookup returns CDR1 SGHTA and CDR2 FQGNSA. This CDR3 has 18 residues. This CDR3 reads CASSLRWASGSTYNEQFF. The DNA for the CDR3 is TGTGCCAGCAGCTTAAGGTGGGCTAGCGGGTCCACCTACAATGAGCAGTTCTTC.

V is TRBV28 and J is TRBJ2-2; D gene unclear. Looked up from germline, CDR1 is MDHEN and CDR2 is SYDVKM. The V end was cut by 10 bases, the J end by 1 base, with 10 bases between. There are 13 residues in the CDR3. DNA for the CDR3: TGTGCCATGGGCCTCGGGAACACCGGGGAGCTGTTTTTT. Amino acid sequence: CAMGLGNTGELFF.

This clonotype was counted at least ten times. The rearrangement uses TRBV7-2 and TRBJ2-1; TRBD2 matches 8 bases. V was clipped by 6 bases and J by 2 bases; unmatched bases: 6. This CDR3 has 15 amino acids. The germline V gene has CDR1 SGHTA and CDR2 FQGNSA. CDR3 amino acids: CASSPREGPYNEQFF. The CDR3 DNA sequence: TGTGCCAGCAGTCCCCGGGAGGGCCCCTACAATGAGCAGTTCTTC.

Notes on this clonotype: This could be a read error, since a much larger clone is one nucleotide away. The rearrangement joins TRBV5-1 to TRBJ1-1; no clear D gene. The CDR3 length is 13 residues. The germline CDR1 and CDR2 sequences are SGHRS and YFSETQ. The CDR3 sequence: CVSSLAADTEAFF. As DNA, the CDR3 is TGCGTCAGCAGCTTGGCTGCAGACACTGAAGCTTTCTTT.

This clonotype was seen at least ten times. The rearrangement uses TRBV29-1 and TRBJ2-1; D ambiguous. CDR3 size: 12 residues. Per germline, CDR1 SQVTM and CDR2 ANQGSEA. The V gene lost 3 bases and the J gene lost 6 bases, with 9 bases spanning the gap. The CDR3: CSVDWRANEQFF. CDR3 DNA: TGCAGCGTTGATTGGCGAGCCAATGAGCAGTTCTTC.

This clonotype has a count of ten or more. V usage is TRBV2 and J usage is TRBJ1-5, with D possibly being TRBD1 (5 bases). Trimming took off 6 bases at V and 4 bases at J, with 10 bases between the two ends. The CDR3 covers 13 residues. The V gene's germline CDR1 is SNHLY and CDR2 FYNNEI. The DNA of the CDR3 is TGTGCCAGCAGACGGGACGGGAATCAGCCCCAGCATTTT. It specifies CASRRDGNQPQHF.

The V call is TRBV3-1, the J call TRBJ1-1; D perhaps matches TRBD1 (5 bases). From germline, CDR1 is LGHDT and CDR2 YNNKEL (reference sequence). The CDR3 is made up of 12 amino acids. The V and J ends lost 3 bases and 6 bases respectively, with 8 bases between them. CDR3 DNA: TGTGCCAGCAGCCATGTAGGGGCTGAAGCTTTCTTT. This sequence encodes CASSHVGAEAFF.

The chain couples TRBV20-1 to TRBJ2-7; 8 nucleotides agree with TRBD2. Germline V gene sequence: CDR1 DFQATT, CDR2 SNEGSKA (reference sequence). V gave up 5 bases and J gave up 0 bases; unmatched junction bases: 3. The CDR3 runs 13 residues. The CDR3 loop reads CSASGGDSYEQYV. The CDR3 region has the DNA TGCAGTGCTTCGGGGGGGGACTCCTACGAGCAGTACGTC.

This clonotype was picked up many times. The chain has TRBV20-1 and TRBJ2-7, with 9 bases matching TRBD1. The germline V gene has CDR1 DFQATT and CDR2 SNEGSKA (reference sequence). CDR3 length equals 14 residues. With 2 bases clipped from V and 4 bases from J, the junction kept 6 bases outside the gene matches. The CDR3 DNA is TGCAGTGCTAGAACCGGGACAGGGTTTTACGAGCAGTACTTC. Protein: CSARTGTGFYEQYF.

The rearrangement joins TRBV20-1 to TRBJ2-1; 10 positions agree with TRBD1. Germline V lookup: CDR1 DFQATT, CDR2 SNEGSKA (reference sequence). The CDR3 consists of 14 residues. Unmatched junction bases numbered 8, after V lost 4 bases and J lost 8 bases. The CDR3 nucleotides read TGCAGTGCTAAAGACAGGGGGCGCCTCTATGAGCAGTTCTTC. The encoded protein is CSAKDRGRLYEQFF.